Listed below are T cell receptor beta chains from one sample, sequenced in a study of cytotoxic CD8 clonotypes in ibrutinib-treated CLL. Method: immunoSEQ multiplex PCR; TCRdb's copy keeps in-frame clones and lacks some. The sample consists of 50,000 to 65,000 clones, over 60% of them appearing once. Here the sequenced sample was PBMCs, taken after 12 months of ibrutinib treatment. The receptor set was obtained from a human donor with chronic lymphocytic leukemia. The CDR3 runs from the conserved cysteine through the conserved F or W. A D gene is named only where the DNA matches it firmly. Not all rows give a size; the values are once, few, many and, for expanded clones, a class.

d_call	clone_size	v_call	cdr3_length	j_call	cdr3_aa	cdr3_nt
.	.	TRBV7-2	11	TRBJ1-5	CASSRGGPQHF	TGTGCCAGCAGTAGGGGTGGGCCCCAGCATTTT
TRBD2	once	TRBV9	15	TRBJ2-7	CASSATSGRAQEQYF	TGTGCCAGCAGCGCGACTAGCGGGAGGGCACAAGAGCAGTACTTC
.	once	TRBV14	12	TRBJ2-2	CASSQVTGELFF	TGTGCCAGCAGCCAAGTCACCGGGGAGCTGTTTTTT
.	.	TRBV28	16	TRBJ1-2	CASSLFLGQGSYGYTF	TGTGCCAGCAGTTTATTTTTGGGCCAGGGGAGCTATGGCTACACCTTC
.	.	TRBV5-6	12	TRBJ2-7	CASSLQDYEQYF	TGTGCCAGCAGCCTGCAGGACTACGAGCAGTACTTC
.	few	TRBV9	16	TRBJ1-4	CASSTLVNGRAEKLFF	TGTGCCAGCAGCACCCTGGTGAACGGGAGGGCGGAAAAACTGTTTTTT
.	few	TRBV19	15	TRBJ2-1	CATQYAQWSYNEQFF	TGTGCCACTCAGTACGCGCAGTGGTCCTACAATGAGCAGTTCTTC
.	few	TRBV7-6	13	TRBJ2-7	CASSLGFGNEQYF	TGTGCCAGCAGCTTAGGTTTCGGGAACGAGCAGTACTTC
.	.	TRBV19	15	TRBJ2-5	CASSKGTVVSETQYF	TGTGCCAGTAGTAAAGGGACGGTGGTTAGTGAGACCCAGTACTTC
TRBD1	few	TRBV7-3	14	TRBJ2-1	CASRSGTGSDEQFF	TGTGCCAGCAGGTCCGGGACAGGGTCAGATGAGCAGTTCTTC
.	few	TRBV6-6	13	TRBJ1-5	CASAQYSNQPQHF	TGTGCCAGCGCGCAGTATAGCAATCAGCCCCAGCATTTT
TRBD1	.	TRBV5-1	16	TRBJ2-7	CASSWTRGTGGGEQYF	TGCGCCAGCAGCTGGACCCGGGGGACAGGGGGTGGTGAGCAGTACTTC
TRBD2	.	TRBV27	13	TRBJ2-1	CASSSGSWYEQFF	TGTGCCAGCAGTAGCGGGAGTTGGTATGAGCAGTTCTTC
.	.	TRBV29-1	11	TRBJ2-7	CSVERAGEQYF	TGCAGCGTTGAAAGGGCGGGGGAGCAGTACTTC
.	.	TRBV19	15	TRBJ2-2	CASSNPGRQTGELFF	TGTGCCAGTAGTAATCCGGGGAGACAAACCGGGGAGCTGTTTTTT
.	.	TRBV2	14	TRBJ2-1	CASQRGRGNNEQFF	TGTGCCAGCCAACGCGGGCGGGGCAACAATGAGCAGTTCTTC
TRBD1	.	TRBV5-4	17	TRBJ1-2	CASSSWDRGPRDYGYTF	TGTGCCAGCAGCTCCTGGGACAGGGGGCCGAGGGACTATGGCTACACCTTC
TRBD2	.	TRBV11-3	14	TRBJ2-1	CASSRGLAGAEQFF	TGTGCCAGCAGCCGCGGACTAGCGGGAGCTGAGCAGTTCTTC
.	few	TRBV18	15	TRBJ2-5	CASSRNRELSETQYF	TGTGCCAGCTCACGCAACAGGGAGCTGTCGGAGACCCAGTACTTC
.	.	TRBV6-5	15	TRBJ1-1	CARTFLSGPNTEAFF	TGTGCCAGGACATTCCTCTCGGGCCCGAACACTGAAGCTTTCTTT
.	.	TRBV5-1	15	TRBJ1-2	CASSLAGAGQDGYTF	TGCGCCAGCAGCTTGGCAGGGGCGGGGCAGGATGGCTACACCTTC
.	.	TRBV11-2	13	TRBJ1-2	CASSLVGGWGYTF	TGTGCCAGCAGCTTAGTCGGGGGATGGGGCTACACCTTC
TRBD2	.	TRBV7-2	14	TRBJ2-1	CASSLEAGGNEQFF	TGTGCCAGCAGCCTCGAGGCGGGAGGCAATGAGCAGTTCTTC
.	.	TRBV2	14	TRBJ2-7	CASSEVRSPYEQYF	TGTGCCAGCAGTGAGGTGCGGAGTCCCTACGAGCAGTACTTC
.	.	TRBV10-3	17	TRBJ2-3	CAISESIGAASTDTQYF	TGTGCCATCAGTGAGTCGATAGGAGCGGCTAGCACAGATACGCAGTATTTT
.	many	TRBV7-3	13	TRBJ1-1	CASSLTSGGEAFF	TGTGCCAGCAGCTTAACATCGGGAGGTGAAGCTTTCTTT
.	.	TRBV6-6	15	TRBJ1-5	CASSKTAQFNQPQHF	TGTGCCAGCAGTAAAACCGCCCAATTCAATCAGCCCCAGCATTTT
.	few	TRBV28	15	TRBJ1-3	CASRQPGLSGNTIYF	TGTGCCAGCAGGCAACCGGGGTTATCTGGAAACACCATATATTTT
.	.	TRBV2	17	TRBJ1-1	CASQAATGTVSGAEAFF	TGTGCCAGCCAGGCGGCGACGGGGACGGTGTCCGGGGCTGAAGCTTTCTTT
.	.	TRBV30	12	TRBJ2-3	CAWSPGADTQYF	TGTGCCTGGAGCCCAGGCGCAGATACGCAGTATTTT
TRBD1	.	TRBV29-1	14	TRBJ2-3	CSLGQDLSTDTQYF	TGCAGCTTGGGACAGGACCTTAGCACAGATACGCAGTATTTT
.	many	TRBV18	14	TRBJ2-5	CASSPMAGWETQYF	TGTGCCAGCTCACCAATGGCGGGATGGGAGACCCAGTACTTC
.	few	TRBV27	14	TRBJ1-1	CASKVLWRNTEAFF	TGTGCCAGCAAGGTTCTTTGGAGGAACACTGAAGCTTTCTTT
.	.	TRBV19	16	TRBJ1-4	CASSIVPGTTNEKLFF	TGTGCCAGTAGTATAGTTCCAGGGACAACTAATGAAAAACTGTTTTTT
TRBD1	.	TRBV7-2	15	TRBJ2-4	CASSPRQGAKNIQYF	TGTGCCAGCAGCCCCCGACAGGGGGCAAAAAACATTCAGTACTTC
TRBD2	few	TRBV14	16	TRBJ2-1	CASSPSGREGYNEQFF	TGTGCCAGCAGCCCAAGTGGGCGGGAGGGCTACAATGAGCAGTTCTTC
TRBD1	.	TRBV11-1	15	TRBJ2-1	CASSHPGTAYNEQFF	TGTGCCAGCAGCCATCCCGGGACAGCCTACAATGAGCAGTTCTTC
TRBD1	.	TRBV5-1	14	TRBJ2-1	CASSLGDRANEQFF	TGCGCCAGCAGCTTGGGGGACAGGGCGAATGAGCAGTTCTTC
TRBD1	.	TRBV2	13	TRBJ2-5	CASSRGGMETQYF	TGTGCCAGCAGTCGAGGGGGCATGGAGACCCAGTACTTC
TRBD1	.	TRBV27	14	TRBJ2-2	CAIKTGVAAGELFF	TGTGCCATCAAGACAGGGGTAGCAGCCGGGGAGCTGTTTTTT
.	.	TRBV6-6	16	TRBJ2-5	CASSANPGLSQETQYF	TGTGCCAGCAGTGCCAATCCGGGACTTTCTCAAGAGACCCAGTACTTC
.	.	TRBV9	14	TRBJ2-5	CASSVDGRTETQYF	TGTGCCAGCAGCGTTGACGGTCGGACAGAGACCCAGTACTTC
TRBD2	.	TRBV27	14	TRBJ2-3	CASSPTGGTDTQYF	TGTGCCAGCAGTCCAACGGGGGGGACAGATACGCAGTATTTT
.	once	TRBV11-2	15	TRBJ2-7	CASSLDLALAYEQYF	TGTGCCAGCAGCTTAGATCTGGCCCTGGCCTACGAGCAGTACTTC
.	.	TRBV2	12	TRBJ2-7	CASSVRGYEQYF	TGTGCCAGCAGTGTCCGGGGCTACGAGCAGTACTTC
TRBD1	.	TRBV28	14	TRBJ1-2	CASSLPGQRYGYTF	TGTGCCAGCAGCCTCCCGGGACAGCGGTATGGCTACACCTTC
.	once	TRBV5-1	13	TRBJ2-5	CASSIFSGETQYF	TGCGCCAGTTCGATCTTCTCGGGAGAGACCCAGTACTTC
.	.	TRBV28	14	TRBJ1-1	CASSSPIPLGEAFF	TGTGCCAGCAGTTCCCCCATACCCCTAGGTGAAGCTTTCTTT
.	.	TRBV6-1	13	TRBJ2-7	CASRKPVSYEQYF	TGTGCCAGCCGAAAGCCCGTCTCCTACGAGCAGTACTTC